The T cell receptor (beta chain) described here comes from a study of blood T cell repertoires in COVID-19. Study details: Acute and convalescent COVID-19 specimens originated in the United States, Italy and Spain. T cells, B-cell-depleted T cells, or PBMCs supplied cDNA or gDNA.

In the original analysis: Amplified reference gene primers provided the basis for estimating nucleated cell counts. Libraries were prepared by immunoSEQ multiplex PCR; TCRdb keeps only in-frame clonotypes and omits some of them. The V and J calls and clone size come from that table; D and trimming were worked out from the DNA. The table records 250,000 or so clones, approximately 84% of them present only once. Germline trimming cut 0 bases from V and 4 bases from J; bases unmatched to any gene: 8. The CDR3 has 18 residues. Germline CDR1 SGHRS, CDR2 YFSETQ. This TCR derives from a woman of 80 years or more with acute or convalescent COVID-19. The chain uses TRBV5-1 and TRBJ2-3; TRBD2 matches 13 bases. The specimen sequenced was peripheral blood. CDR3 residues: CASSLGTSGRKGADTQYF. In DNA, the CDR3 is TGCGCCAGCAGCTTGGGGACTAGCGGGAGAAAAGGGGCAGATACGCAGTATTTT.